Sequencing of this T cell receptor (beta chain) was carried out in a study of blood T cell repertoires in COVID-19. Background on the study: PBMCs, B-cell-depleted T cells, or T cells were the source of the cDNA or gDNA that made up the material.

With 3 bases removed from V and 1 base from J, the gap between germline ends came to 9 bases. CDR1 and CDR2 from the germline V gene are SEHNR and FQNEAQ (reference sequence). This CDR3 is 14 amino acids long. Here immunoSEQ multiplex PCR was the method, and the copy in TCRdb shows in-frame clones only, minus some. This table has under 200,000 clones, less than 90% appearing once. Sequencing input: PBMCs or T cells enriched from blood (not recorded which). The sequence was obtained from a woman aged 45 to 65 who had recovered from COVID-19. The chain recombines TRBV7-9 with TRBJ2-5; D may be TRBD2 (5 bases). CDR3 DNA sequence: TGTGCCAGCAGCTTTGCTCGGGGCCAAGAGACCCAGTACTTC. Encoded protein: CASSFARGQETQYF.